The 21 T cell receptor beta chains below all came from one sample that was sequenced in a study of beta chain features in type 1 diabetes. The entirety of the isolated RNA underwent reverse transcription, so expressed TCRB transcripts were sequenced. Here immunoSEQ multiplex PCR was the method, and the copy in TCRdb shows in-frame clones only, minus some. The sample holds about 250,000 clones; 13% to 15% are singletons and the top ten take around 0.025%. The sequenced sample was naive CD4+ T cells from blood. The receptors stem from a woman between 40 and 55 years old in good health.

CDR3 sequence: CASEAQGTGKETQYF. CDR3 nucleotide sequence: TGCGCCAGCGAGGCTCAGGGGACAGGGAAAGAGACCCAGTACTTC. The gene calls are TRBV5-1 and TRBJ2-5, with 9 positions matching TRBD1. V lost 7 bases and J lost 3; bases outside the gene matches: 10. Germline CDR1 SGHRS, CDR2 YFSETQ. This CDR3 contains 15 residues.

The chain links TRBV6-4 to TRBJ2-2, with 10 bases identical to TRBD2. From germline, CDR1 is MRHNA and CDR2 SNTAGT. J gave up 3 bases and V 7 bases, and 5 bases lay outside the gene matches. This CDR3 has 15 residues. The CDR3 region has the DNA TGTGCCAGCAAGAGGCTAGCGGGGGACACCGGGGAGCTGTTTTTT. Translated: CASKRLAGDTGELFF.

This clone was observed a few times. The genes are TRBV30 and TRBJ2-3; 7 bases align to TRBD1. The V gene's germline CDR1 is GTSNPN and CDR2 SVGIG (reference sequence). This CDR3 is 16 amino acids long. V lost 1 base, J lost 4 bases, and 11 bases stayed unmatched. CDR3: CAWSGAGDREPDTQYF. The CDR3 DNA reads as TGTGCCTGGAGTGGGGCCGGGGACAGAGAACCAGATACGCAGTATTTT. The variable domain in full, with the rest retrieved from reference TRBV30 and TRBJ2-3, is SQTIHQWPATLVQPVGSPLSLECTVEGTSNPNLYWYRQAAGRGLQLLFYSVGIGQISSEVPQNLSASRPQDRQFILSSKKLLLSDSGFYLCAWSGAGDREPDTQYFGPGTRLTVL.

This clone was found a few times. V and J are TRBV10-3 and TRBJ2-7, with 7 bases that match TRBD2. J gave up 7 bases and V 5 bases, and 8 bases lay outside the gene matches. Germline-derived CDR1 and CDR2 are ENHRY and SYGVKD. This CDR3 spans 13 amino acids. CDR3 loop: CAISMTGGMEQYF. CDR3 nucleotide sequence: TGTGCCATCAGTATGACCGGGGGGATGGAGCAGTACTTC.

The genes are TRBV4-1 and TRBJ1-1, with TRBD1 identical over 7 bases. This CDR3 contains 13 residues. V lost 3 bases and J lost 5; bases outside the gene matches: 3. Per germline, CDR1 MGHRA and CDR2 YSYEKL. As DNA, the CDR3 is TGCGCCAGCAGCCACAGGACAGGTACTGAAGCTTTCTTT. This gives the protein CASSHRTGTEAFF.

The chain uses TRBV7-2 and TRBJ1-6, with a weak D call TRBD1 (6 bases). The V end lost 11 bases, the J end lost 7 bases, and 15 bases lay between the germline ends. The CDR3 runs 13 residues. Germline loops: CDR1 SGHTA, CDR2 FQGNSA. Here the CDR3 reads CAGKGQENSPLHF. Here the CDR3 DNA reads TGTGCCGGTAAGGGACAAGAGAATTCACCCCTCCACTTT.

This clone was detected only a few times. This sequence joins TRBV18 and TRBJ2-1, with unresolved D. CDR1 and CDR2 (germline): KGHSH, LQKENI. The CDR3 consists of 13 residues. The V gene lost 3 bases and the J gene lost 5 bases, with 8 bases spanning the gap. As DNA, the CDR3 is TGTGCCAGCTCACCTGTTCGGGACAATGAGCAGTTCTTC. Amino acids: CASSPVRDNEQFF.

This clone came up a few times. The rearrangement uses TRBV19 and TRBJ1-5; TRBD1 matches 7 bases. The J segment lost 13 bases and the V segment lost 5 bases, leaving 14 bases of the junction unmatched. CDR3 length: 14 amino acids. Germline assignment: CDR1 LNHDA and CDR2 SQIVND (reference sequence). CDR3 residues: CASSEEATGAAQHF. The CDR3 region has the DNA TGTGCCAGTAGTGAGGAGGCAACAGGGGCTGCTCAGCATTTT.

This clone was found a few times. V is TRBV2 and J is TRBJ1-5; possibly TRBD1 for D (6 bases). Trimming took 6 bases from V and 5 from J, leaving 14 bases between them. Germline CDR1 SNHLY, CDR2 FYNNEI. This CDR3 has 14 residues. CDR3 sequence: CASRRGGAYQPQHF. As DNA, the CDR3 is TGTGCCAGCAGGCGGGGGGGGGCTTATCAGCCCCAGCATTTT.

In its sample, this clone was seen many times. The rearrangement joins TRBV7-2 to TRBJ2-3, with TRBD2 identical over 7 bases. The CDR3 has 15 amino acids. In germline, CDR1 is SGHTA, CDR2 FQGNSA. Unmatched junction bases numbered 3, after V lost 2 bases and J lost 1 base. The CDR3 nucleotides read TGTGCCAGCAGCTTAATGCTAGCGGGCACAGATACGCAGTATTTT. Translation: CASSLMLAGTDTQYF.

In its sample, this clone was seen a few times. The same CDR3 is also encoded by other DNA sequences in this sample. The V gene is TRBV5-8, the J gene TRBJ2-3, with 9 bases aligning to TRBD2. The CDR3 runs to 16 residues. Germline CDR1 SGHTS, CDR2 YDEGEE. The junction had 5 bases not matched to a gene; V was cut back by 0 bases and J by 3 bases. The CDR3: CASSLGLAGGTDTQYF. CDR3 nucleotides: TGTGCCAGCAGCTTGGGGCTGGCGGGGGGGACAGATACGCAGTATTTT. Using reference TRBV5-8 and TRBJ2-3 for the parts outside the CDR3, the full variable domain is EAGVTQSPTHLIKTRGQQATLRCSPISGHTSVYWYQQALGLGLQFLLWYDEGEERNRGNFPPRFSGRQFPNYSSELNVNALELEDSALYLCASSLGLAGGTDTQYFGPGTRLTVL.

The chain has TRBV7-2 and TRBJ2-3, with 10 bases lining up with TRBD2. Germline CDR1 reads SGHTA; CDR2 reads FQGNSA. V trimming: 5 bases; J trimming: 4 bases; junction bases outside the gene matches: 12. This CDR3 has 17 amino acids. The CDR3: CASSQRSSGGAADTQYF. CDR3 bases: TGTGCCAGCAGCCAGAGGTCCAGCGGGGGGGCCGCAGATACGCAGTATTTT.

This clone was seen a few times. The rearrangement uses TRBV6-5 and TRBJ2-7, with 10 bases aligning to TRBD2. V was pared by 0 bases and J by 4 bases, with 6 bases of the junction left unmatched. Germline CDR1 is MNHEY and CDR2 is SVGAGI. The CDR3 sequence is 16 residues long. The CDR3 spells CASSYSSAGGPYEQYF. The CDR3 DNA is TGTGCCAGCAGTTACTCTTCAGCGGGGGGGCCGTACGAGCAGTACTTC.

The chain employs TRBV4-2 and TRBJ2-7, with 7 bases aligning to TRBD2. The CDR3 runs 15 residues. Germline V CDR1 and CDR2: LGHNA, YNFKEQ. V shed 5 bases and J 3 bases; nucleotides not matched to a gene: 10. CDR3 in DNA: TGTGCCAGCAGCTGGAACCAGGGACTAAGCTACGAGCAGTACTTC. Translation gives CASSWNQGLSYEQYF.

This clone came up a few times. Here the CDR3 DNA reads TGTGCCAGCAGCACAAGCACCGGGACAGGGAGCTCCTACAATGAGCAGTTCTTC. Translated: CASSTSTGTGSSYNEQFF. The chain couples TRBV5-4 to TRBJ2-1; TRBD1 matches 9 bases. This CDR3 comprises 18 residues. J gave up 0 bases and V 4 bases, and 11 bases lay outside the gene matches. CDR1 and CDR2 (germline): SGHNT, YYREEE (reference sequence).

The chain combines TRBV9 with TRBJ2-3; 11 bases fit TRBD2. CDR3 size: 18 residues. Losses at the gene ends were 1 base for V and 5 bases for J; bases not matched to a gene: 12. Germline CDR1 reads SGDLS; CDR2 reads YYNGEE. CDR3 residues: CASSVRDLSGGAGDTQYF. The CDR3 nucleotides read TGTGCCAGCAGCGTAAGGGATCTTAGCGGGGGGGCCGGAGATACGCAGTATTTT.

The CDR3: CASSLAFPARKNTEAFF. The CDR3 DNA follows: TGCGCCAGCAGCTTGGCCTTCCCGGCCAGGAAGAACACTGAAGCTTTCTTT. The chain links TRBV5-1 to TRBJ1-1; D gene uncertain. Germline values: CDR1 SGHRS, CDR2 YFSETQ. V was pared by 0 bases and J by 1 base, with 16 bases between. This CDR3 contains 17 residues.

This clone was found many times. This chain uses TRBV7-9 with TRBJ2-5; D not certain. Germline assignment: CDR1 SEHNR and CDR2 FQNEAQ (reference sequence). The CDR3 consists of 14 residues. V dropped 5 bases and J dropped 5 bases, with 15 bases sitting between them. This chain's CDR3 is CASSPDWVRETQYF. The CDR3 nucleotides read TGTGCCAGCAGCCCGGATTGGGTGCGGGAGACCCAGTACTTC.

This clone was detected a few times. The chain recombines TRBV6-5 with TRBJ2-7; TRBD1 agrees at 7 bases. Looked up from germline, CDR1 is MNHEY and CDR2 is SVGAGI. This CDR3 is built from 14 residues. Trimming removed 2 bases from V and 6 bases from J; junction bases left unmatched: 7. The chain's CDR3 is CASSYAGTEIEQYF. The CDR3 region has the DNA TGTGCCAGCAGTTACGCCGGGACAGAGATCGAGCAGTACTTC.

The chain uses TRBV9 and TRBJ2-7; D might be TRBD1 (7 bases). Germline-derived CDR1 and CDR2 are SGDLS and YYNGEE. The CDR3 is made up of 15 amino acids. The V end was cut by 4 bases, the J end by 0 bases, with 14 bases between. This CDR3 is CASSLGGDSSYEQYF. The CDR3 DNA reads TGTGCCAGCAGCTTAGGAGGGGACAGCTCCTACGAGCAGTACTTC.

The chain joins TRBV9 to TRBJ1-1; 7 bases map to TRBD1. The CDR3 has 15 amino acids. Germline CDR1 reads SGDLS; CDR2 reads YYNGEE. Trimming took 4 bases from V and 0 from J; bases not matched to a gene: 6. DNA for the CDR3: TGTGCCAGCAGCCTGCGGGACAGCCTGAACACTGAAGCTTTCTTT. Translating it yields CASSLRDSLNTEAFF.